These 16 T cell receptor beta chains were all obtained from the same sample, sequenced in a study of blood T cell repertoires in COVID-19. TCRdb's table, derived via immunoSEQ multiplex PCR, lists solely in-frame clones and lacks some. The sample records more than 200,000 clones, around 88% being singletons. Sequenced material: peripheral blood. These receptors all stem from a man aged 30 to 45 with active or convalescent COVID-19.

This chain connects TRBV6-5 to TRBJ1-6, with 7 positions matching TRBD1. The CDR3 consists of 16 residues. The J segment lost 6 bases and the V segment lost 0 bases, leaving 5 bases of the junction unmatched. Germline V gene sequence: CDR1 MNHEY, CDR2 SVGAGI. CDR3 protein: CASSYSTGVANSPLHF. CDR3 nucleotide sequence: TGTGCCAGCAGTTACTCAACAGGGGTAGCTAATTCACCCCTCCACTTT.

The chain employs TRBV6-5 and TRBJ1-4, with 9 positions matching TRBD1. V lost 3 bases to trimming and J lost 8 bases; unmatched junction nucleotides: 7. Germline V gene sequence: CDR1 MNHEY, CDR2 SVGAGI. The CDR3 is made up of 15 amino acids. The CDR3 protein is CASSYMGQGLEKLFF. Here the CDR3 DNA reads TGTGCCAGCAGTTATATGGGACAGGGATTAGAAAAACTGTTTTTT.

CDR3 nucleotides: TGCGCCAGCAGCGAGGGGGTGGCCTACGAGCAGTACTTC. Translated: CASSEGVAYEQYF. The chain is built from TRBV5-1 and TRBJ2-7; D may be TRBD1 (6 bases). There are 13 residues in the CDR3. Germline V gives CDR1 SGHRS, CDR2 YFSETQ. Trimming removed 4 bases at V and 2 bases at J, with 10 bases between.

The chain carries TRBV6-1 and TRBJ1-2; D is uncertain. The CDR3 extends over 15 amino acids. Germline V lookup: CDR1 MNHNS, CDR2 SASEGT. V lost 1 base, J lost 4 bases, and 13 bases lay in between. CDR3 nucleotide sequence: TGTGCCAGCAGTGAAGACAGAAGGAGGATCTATGGCTACACCTTC. It encodes CASSEDRRRIYGYTF.

The rearrangement uses TRBV11-3 and TRBJ2-1, with 14 bases matching TRBD2. Germline V CDR1 and CDR2: SGHNT, YENEEA. The CDR3 extends over 16 amino acids. J lost 8 bases, V lost 5 bases, and 8 bases had no gene match. The CDR3 sequence is CASSKYQGLAGDEQFF. The CDR3 DNA reads as TGTGCCAGCAGCAAATATCAGGGACTAGCGGGGGATGAGCAGTTCTTC. Filled out from reference TRBV11-3 and TRBJ2-1, the complete variable domain reads EAGVVQSPRYKIIEKKQPVAFWCNPISGHNTLYWYLQNLGQGPELLIRYENEEAVDDSQLPKDRFSAERLKGVDSTLKIQPAELGDSAVYLCASSKYQGLAGDEQFFGPGTRLTVL.

The CDR3 region has the DNA TGTGCCAGCAGCGTAGCTGGGGCGCCTGGAAACACCATATATTTT. Amino acid sequence: CASSVAGAPGNTIYF. The J gene is TRBJ1-3, the V gene TRBV9, with a possible D match to TRBD1 (5 bases). V was shortened by 0 bases and J by 2 bases, with 9 bases between the two germline ends. CDR3 size: 15 residues. Germline V gene sequence: CDR1 SGDLS, CDR2 YYNGEE.

J is TRBJ2-7 and V is TRBV6-5; perhaps TRBD2 as D (5 bases). Trimming took off 6 bases at V and 4 bases at J, with 13 bases between the two ends. Germline CDR1 and CDR2: MNHEY and SVGAGI. The CDR3 has 13 residues. This CDR3 is CASSRGPLYEQYF. CDR3 sequence (DNA): TGTGCCAGCAGCAGAGGGCCTCTATACGAGCAGTACTTC.

This chain connects TRBV18 to TRBJ1-3, with D tentatively TRBD1 (5 bases). V shed 3 bases and J shed 0 bases, with 9 bases lying between them. Germline CDR1 KGHSH, CDR2 LQKENI. This CDR3 comprises 15 residues. CDR3 sequence: CASSPEGYSGNTIYF. As DNA, the CDR3 is TGTGCCAGCTCACCGGAGGGGTACTCTGGAAACACCATATATTTT.

The J gene is TRBJ1-1, the V gene TRBV5-1, with 8 bases aligning to TRBD1. V shed 4 bases and J 0 bases; nucleotides not matched to a gene: 5. Germline V CDR1 and CDR2: SGHRS, YFSETQ. This CDR3 region has 15 residues. CDR3 sequence (DNA): TGCGCCAGCAGCCCAACAGGGGGTCTGAACACTGAAGCTTTCTTT. Its translation: CASSPTGGLNTEAFF.

The genes are TRBV9 and TRBJ2-5, with TRBD1 identical over 7 bases. CDR3 length: 14 residues. With V trimmed by 3 bases and J by 5 bases, 7 bases remained unmatched. The V gene's germline CDR1 is SGDLS and CDR2 YYNGEE. The chain's CDR3 is CASSAQGLGETQYF. The CDR3, as DNA: TGTGCCAGCAGCGCACAGGGGCTGGGGGAGACCCAGTACTTC.

The V gene is TRBV2, the J gene TRBJ2-2, with D perhaps matching TRBD1 (6 bases). Per the germline V gene, CDR1 is SNHLY and CDR2 is FYNNEI. The ends were cut back, 5 bases at V and 9 bases at J, with 16 bases in the middle. The CDR3 spans 14 residues. The DNA for the CDR3 is TGTGCCAGCAGTCCCTTCAGGGGCTTTCGGGAGCTGTTTTTT. Encoded protein: CASSPFRGFRELFF.

The V gene is TRBV19, the J gene TRBJ1-1, with a possible D match to TRBD1 (5 bases). V gave up 5 bases and J gave up 1 base, with 8 bases separating them. The CDR3 consists of 13 residues. Looked up from germline, CDR1 is LNHDA and CDR2 is SQIVND (reference sequence). In nucleotides, the CDR3 is TGTGCCAGTAGTTCTGACAGGAACACTGAAGCTTTCTTT. Translated, it gives CASSSDRNTEAFF.

CDR3 in amino acids: CASSFEGTGELFF. The CDR3 nucleotides are TGTGCCAGCAGTTTTGAGGGCACCGGGGAGCTGTTTTTT. The chain is built from TRBV28 and TRBJ2-2, with D maybe TRBD2 (5 bases). CDR1 and CDR2 (germline): MDHEN, SYDVKM. Trimming removed 3 bases at V and 4 bases at J, with 6 bases between. The CDR3 sequence is 13 residues long.

This clone was counted a single time. The chain carries TRBV21-1 and TRBJ1-5; the table's D call, TRBD1, was not checked against the DNA. TRBV21-1 is a documented pseudogene. The CDR3 spans 17 residues. CDR3 DNA: TGTGCCAGCAGTTCGACGCGCCCAGAAAGGGGGAATCAGCCCCAGCATTTT. Translated, it gives CASSSTRPERGNQPQHF.

This chain joins TRBV5-1 and TRBJ2-3; TRBD1 aligns across 7 bases. V lost 8 bases, J lost 1 base, and 4 bases stayed unmatched. This CDR3 comprises 13 residues. Germline CDR1 SGHRS, CDR2 YFSETQ. The CDR3, as DNA: TGCGCCAGTTCCGGGACAGGCACAGATACGCAGTATTTT. This translates into CASSGTGTDTQYF. The variable domain in full, with the rest retrieved from reference TRBV5-1 and TRBJ2-3, is KAGVTQTPRYLIKTRGQQVTLSCSPISGHRSVSWYQQTPGQGLQFLFEYFSETQRNKGNFPGRFSGRQFSNSRSEMNVSTLELGDSALYLCASSGTGTDTQYFGPGTRLTVL.

This chain joins TRBV5-8 and TRBJ1-5, with unresolved D. The V end was cut by 3 bases, the J end by 3 bases, with 16 bases between. This CDR3 comprises 16 residues. CDR1 is SGHTS and CDR2 is YDEGEE in the germline V gene. Written as DNA, the CDR3 is TGTGCCAGCAGCTACGGATGGACCGGGAACAATCAGCCCCAGCATTTT. This translates into CASSYGWTGNNQPQHF. Looking up the rest from reference TRBV5-8 and TRBJ1-5 gives the full variable domain: EAGVTQSPTHLIKTRGQQATLRCSPISGHTSVYWYQQALGLGLQFLLWYDEGEERNRGNFPPRFSGRQFPNYSSELNVNALELEDSALYLCASSYGWTGNNQPQHFGDGTRLSIL.